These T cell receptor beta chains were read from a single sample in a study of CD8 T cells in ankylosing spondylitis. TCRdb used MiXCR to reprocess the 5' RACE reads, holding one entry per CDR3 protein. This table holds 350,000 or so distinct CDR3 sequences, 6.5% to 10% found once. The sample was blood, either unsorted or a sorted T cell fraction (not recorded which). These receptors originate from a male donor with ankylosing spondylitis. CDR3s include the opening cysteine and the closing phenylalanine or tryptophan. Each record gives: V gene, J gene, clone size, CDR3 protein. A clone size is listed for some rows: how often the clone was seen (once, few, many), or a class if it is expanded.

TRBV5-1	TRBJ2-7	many	CASSLADGNSYEQYF
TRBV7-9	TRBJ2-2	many	CASRLPRRASNTGELFF
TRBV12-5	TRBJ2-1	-	CASGQGDEQFF
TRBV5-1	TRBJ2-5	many	CASSLGLAGVRETQYF
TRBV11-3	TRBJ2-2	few	CASSLVPRNTGELFF
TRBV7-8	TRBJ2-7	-	CASIRTEDTYEQYF
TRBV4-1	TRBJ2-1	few	CASSQPERATYNEQFF
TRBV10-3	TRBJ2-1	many	CATSTDYNEQFF
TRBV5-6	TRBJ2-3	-	CASSSGPFTDTQYF
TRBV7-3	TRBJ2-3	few	CASSLSPGTATDTQYF
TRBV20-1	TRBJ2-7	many	CSARDNYEQYF
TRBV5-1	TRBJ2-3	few	CASSFVAGGGIDAQYF
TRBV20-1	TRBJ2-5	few	CSARDLKVGVEETQYF
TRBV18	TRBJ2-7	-	CASSTGLAGGPGEQYF
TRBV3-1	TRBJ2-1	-	CASSQDRGAYNEQFF
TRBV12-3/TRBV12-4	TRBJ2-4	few	CASSPQGGPGIQYF
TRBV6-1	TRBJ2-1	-	CASSEERSSYNEQFF
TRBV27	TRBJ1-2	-	CASRGTGFYYGYTF